This TCR beta chain originates from a study of blood T cell repertoires in COVID-19. At the level of the study: Donors in the United States, Italy and Spain gave samples during acute or convalescent COVID-19. T cells, B-cell-depleted T cells, or PBMCs provided the cDNA or gDNA that served as material.

Per the study methods: Counts of nucleated cells, estimated from reference gene primer amplification, were obtained. This table comes from immunoSEQ multiplex PCR, and its TCRdb copy is limited to in-frame clones, with some not included. V, J and clone size were drawn from that table, and D and trimming were deduced from the DNA. Of some 270,000 clones detected, approximately 89% appear once; the ten largest clones hold 8.5% to 9%. This CDR3 is 17 amino acids long. Trimming left V 0 bases short and J 3 bases short, with 18 bases between. CDR1 and CDR2 from the germline V gene are SGHRS and YFSETQ. This sequence originates from a man aged 35-49 years with active or convalescent COVID-19. The source material was peripheral blood. This chain uses TRBV5-1 with TRBJ1-1; D is unclear. CDR3 loop: CASSLARGSSRDTEAFF. The CDR3 DNA reads as TGCGCCAGCAGCTTGGCTCGGGGTTCATCGCGGGACACTGAAGCTTTCTTT.